These 14 T cell receptor beta chains share one sample of origin, sequenced in a study of T-cell memory formation after mild COVID-19. TCRdb redid the calling of the 5' RACE reads with MiXCR, one entry per CDR3 protein. Found here are around 340,000 distinct CDR3 sequences, 13% of them singletons; the top ten hold 20% to 25%. Sequencing was carried out using PBMCs or a T cell subset sorted from them (not recorded which). These receptors all come from a man between 18 and 29 years old who had mild COVID-19 (a few samples of this study predate the infection). Cell type and time point are not known.

The V call is TRBV20-1, the J call TRBJ2-2, with TRBD1 identical over 8 bases. The CDR3 runs to 13 residues. The germline gives CDR1 DFQATT, CDR2 SNEGSKA (reference sequence). Unmatched junction bases numbered 6, after V lost 6 bases and J lost 6 bases. The CDR3 sequence: CSARTGLSGELFF. The DNA of the CDR3 is TGCAGTGCGCGGACAGGGCTGTCCGGGGAGCTGTTTTTT.

This rearrangement joins TRBV25-1 to TRBJ2-7, with D perhaps being TRBD1 or TRBD2 (5 bases each). Looked up from germline, CDR1 is MGHDK and CDR2 is SYGVNS. The CDR3 totals 12 residues. V shed 8 bases and J shed 3 bases, with 11 bases lying between them. The CDR3 sequence is CASGGSFYEQYF. In DNA form, the CDR3 reads TGTGCCAGCGGGGGATCGTTCTACGAGCAGTACTTC.

V is TRBV20-1 and J is TRBJ1-1; 9 bases line up with TRBD1. The J segment lost 10 bases and the V segment lost 2 bases, leaving 8 bases of the junction unmatched. This CDR3 has 13 residues. Germline V gene data show CDR1 as DFQATT and CDR2 as SNEGSKA (reference sequence). In DNA, the CDR3 is TGCAGTGCTAGAACAACAGGGGGCTCCGGAGCTTTCTTT. Protein product: CSARTTGGSGAFF.

This clonotype was picked up a small number of times. V gene TRBV6-1 combines with J gene TRBJ1-5; D not certain. The CDR3 runs to 13 residues. Germline CDR1 MNHNS, CDR2 SASEGT. The V gene lost 1 base and the J gene lost 4 bases, with 5 bases spanning the gap. The CDR3, as DNA: TGTGCCAGCAGTGAAGTGGGAAATCAGCCCCAGCATTTT. Encoded protein: CASSEVGNQPQHF.

This clonotype was observed a handful of times. The chain combines TRBV7-2 with TRBJ1-1, with a possible D match to TRBD1 (5 bases). Germline CDR1 is SGHTA and CDR2 is FQGNSA. Trimming shortened V by 5 bases and J by 4 bases, and 8 bases separated the two germline ends. This CDR3 region has 12 residues. In nucleotides, the CDR3 is TGTGCCAGCAGCGGCAGGGTCACTGAAGCTTTCTTT. This sequence encodes CASSGRVTEAFF.

This chain joins TRBV12-3 or TRBV12-4 and TRBJ1-5; a weak D match, TRBD1 (6 bases). Trimming took off 5 bases at V and 7 bases at J, with 15 bases between the two ends. CDR3 length equals 14 residues. The CDR3 DNA reads TGTGCCAGCAGTCCACAGGGAATCCAGCAGCCCCAGCATTTT. This translates into CASSPQGIQQPQHF.

The V call is TRBV30, the J call TRBJ2-3; 7 bases match TRBD1. Looked up from germline, CDR1 is GTSNPN and CDR2 is SVGIG (reference sequence). The V segment lost 2 bases and the J segment 6 bases; nucleotides outside the gene matches: 8. The CDR3 spans 14 residues. CDR3 sequence (DNA): TGTGCCTGGAGTCGGGACAGCGCTTTTGATACGCAGTATTTT. Encoded protein: CAWSRDSAFDTQYF.

At least ten counts were recorded for this clonotype. J is TRBJ2-3 and V is TRBV6-6; D gene uncertain. Per the germline V gene, CDR1 is MNHNY and CDR2 is SVGAGI (reference sequence). This CDR3 region has 16 residues. The germline V and J ends were trimmed by 4 bases and 4 bases, with 18 bases remaining between them. CDR3 protein: CASSFSPLQEPDTQYF. CDR3 nucleotide sequence: TGTGCCAGCAGTTTTTCCCCGCTCCAGGAACCAGATACGCAGTATTTT.

This clonotype has ten or more counts. This sequence joins TRBV7-2 and TRBJ2-3, with 9 bases matching TRBD1. The germline V gene has CDR1 SGHTA and CDR2 FQGNSA. Losses at the gene ends were 5 bases for V and 5 bases for J; bases not matched to a gene: 8. This CDR3 contains 15 residues. The CDR3 here is CASSPRTGARDTQYF. The DNA for the CDR3 is TGTGCCAGCAGCCCGAGGACAGGGGCTAGAGATACGCAGTATTTT.

This clonotype was recorded a few times. The chain uses TRBV20-1 and TRBJ2-7, with 7 positions matching TRBD2. The CDR3 runs to 13 residues. J lost 5 bases, V lost 6 bases, and 10 bases had no gene match. The V gene's germline CDR1 is DFQATT and CDR2 SNEGSKA (reference sequence). The DNA of the CDR3 is TGCAGTGCCCGAGCGGGACCCCCCAACGAGCAGTACGTC. Its translation: CSARAGPPNEQYV.

This clonotype was detected only a few times. The CDR3 sequence: CASNPRGADYGYTF. The DNA of the CDR3 is TGTGCCAGCAATCCTCGGGGGGCGGACTATGGCTACACCTTC. V gene TRBV6-5 combines with J gene TRBJ1-2, with D perhaps matching TRBD1 (6 bases). V was cut by 7 bases and J by 3 bases, with 15 bases left in between. CDR1 and CDR2 (germline): MNHEY, SVGAGI. The CDR3 length is 14 residues.

This clonotype has a handful of counts. The gene calls are TRBV7-9 and TRBJ1-2, with D maybe TRBD1 (5 bases). With 4 bases removed from V and 4 bases from J, the gap between germline ends came to 13 bases. This CDR3 comprises 14 residues. Germline CDR1 and CDR2: SEHNR and FQNEAQ (reference sequence). CDR3 nucleotides: TGTGCCAGCAGCTCATTACAGGAGATCTATGGCTACACCTTC. Translating it yields CASSSLQEIYGYTF.

The sample holds many counts of this clonotype. The rearrangement uses TRBV15 and TRBJ1-1; maybe TRBD1 (5 bases). V dropped 1 base and J dropped 2 bases, with 8 bases sitting between them. Germline CDR1 reads LNHNV; CDR2 reads YYDKDF (reference sequence). The CDR3 loop spans 14 amino acids. The CDR3 DNA reads TGTGCCACCAGCAGAGCCGGGGCTAACACTGAAGCTTTCTTT. Protein: CATSRAGANTEAFF.

The table lists this clonotype with a count of one. The chain employs TRBV7-2 and TRBJ2-2; D is possibly TRBD2 (6 bases). V lost 1 base and J 2 bases, leaving 8 bases between the germline ends. CDR3 length equals 15 residues. Looked up from germline, CDR1 is SGHTA and CDR2 is FQGNSA. The CDR3 DNA follows: TGTGCCAGCAGCTTAGTAGCGGATAACACCGGGGAGCTGTTTTTT. Its protein product is CASSLVADNTGELFF.